The next 2 T cell receptor beta chains were all read from a single sample in a study of blood T cell repertoires in COVID-19. TCRdb keeps only in-frame clones here, not all; method: immunoSEQ multiplex PCR. The table includes over 55,000 clones, about nine tenths detected once. The specimen sequenced was peripheral blood. Receptors originate from a human donor in a cohort sampled during active COVID-19.

This chain links TRBV19 with TRBJ1-2; a possible D gene is TRBD1 (6 bases). The CDR3 spans 17 residues. Germline values: CDR1 LNHDA, CDR2 SQIVND (reference sequence). Deletions cut 11 bases from V and 3 bases from J, with 28 bases between. The CDR3 spells CALTTGKMGNEDYGYTF. The CDR3 region has the DNA TGTGCCCTCACAACAGGGAAAATGGGTAACGAGGACTATGGCTACACCTTC.

The J gene is TRBJ1-2, the V gene TRBV5-4, with 10 bases matching TRBD1. Germline loops: CDR1 SGHNT, CDR2 YYREEE (reference sequence). V dropped 0 bases and J dropped 6; count of bases not matched to a gene: 8. The CDR3 has 16 residues. CDR3 residues: CASSLGQGALQNGYTF. CDR3 nucleotides: TGTGCCAGCAGCTTGGGACAGGGGGCCCTACAGAATGGCTACACCTTC. Full variable domain (missing parts from reference TRBV5-4 and TRBJ1-2): ETGVTQSPTHLIKTRGQQVTLRCSSQSGHNTVSWYQQALGQGPQFIFQYYREEENGRGNFPPRFSGLQFPNYSSELNVNALELDDSALYLCASSLGQGALQNGYTFGSGTRLTVV.